The 27 T cell receptor beta chains given below trace back to one sample, sequenced in a study of beta chain features in type 1 diabetes. Study-wide findings and caveats: Across all four CD4+ subsets, people with type 1 diabetes showed modestly shorter TCRB CDR3s.

These receptors' antigens are unknown. TCRB transcripts that were expressed got sequenced, as all of the isolated RNA had been reverse transcribed. Data came from immunoSEQ multiplex PCR; TCRdb stores just in-frame clones and leaves some out. The table records about 260,000 clones, approximately 20% of them present only once. The sequenced sample was naive CD4+ T cells from blood. These receptors were obtained from a woman aged 40 to 49 with type 1 diabetes.

The chain carries TRBV5-1 and TRBJ1-1; perhaps TRBD1 as D (6 bases). CDR1 is SGHRS, CDR2 YFSETQ, per germline. V dropped 1 base and J dropped 4 bases, with 20 bases sitting between them. The CDR3 has 17 amino acids. CDR3 nucleotides: TGCGCCAGCAGCTTGAATGGACAGACCTATGACCCCACTGAAGCTTTCTTT. Encoded protein: CASSLNGQTYDPTEAFF.

The chain employs TRBV30 and TRBJ1-4; a weak D match, TRBD1 (5 bases). V was trimmed by 3 bases and J by 3 bases, leaving 11 bases between them. The CDR3 covers 14 residues. Germline-derived CDR1 and CDR2 are GTSNPN and SVGIG (reference sequence). CDR3 residues: CAWSAGTANEKLFF. DNA for the CDR3: TGTGCCTGGAGCGCGGGGACGGCTAATGAAAAACTGTTTTTT.

The gene calls are TRBV5-1 and TRBJ1-1, with 9 bases that match TRBD1. The V segment lost 1 base and the J segment 1 base; nucleotides outside the gene matches: 2. This CDR3 comprises 15 residues. Per the germline V gene, CDR1 is SGHRS and CDR2 is YFSETQ. The CDR3 DNA is TGCGCCAGCAGCTTGCCGACAGGGGGGAACACTGAAGCTTTCTTT. It codes for CASSLPTGGNTEAFF.

The chain carries TRBV29-1 and TRBJ1-1, with D hard to call. The CDR3 covers 14 residues. Germline CDR1 is SQVTM and CDR2 is ANQGSEA. Trimming stripped 3 bases from V and 2 bases from J, with 13 bases between. CDR3 coding DNA: TGCAGCGTTGACACGGGAAAGGGCAACACTGAAGCTTTCTTT. It codes for CSVDTGKGNTEAFF.

This clone was picked up a small number of times. This CDR3 reads CASRPRGPNYGYTF. In nucleotides, the CDR3 is TGTGCCAGCAGGCCTAGGGGGCCTAACTATGGCTACACCTTC. The gene calls are TRBV28 and TRBJ1-2; 7 bases agree with TRBD1. Germline-derived CDR1 and CDR2 are MDHEN and SYDVKM. The CDR3 sequence is 14 residues long. With 6 bases clipped from V and 0 bases from J, the junction kept 4 bases outside the gene matches.

The V gene is TRBV18, the J gene TRBJ1-2, with 8 bases lining up with TRBD1. The CDR3 extends over 14 amino acids. Trimming took 6 bases from V and 0 from J; bases not matched to a gene: 3. The germline gives CDR1 KGHSH, CDR2 LQKENI. The CDR3 sequence is CASSPDRANYGYTF. The CDR3 nucleotides read TGTGCCAGCTCCCCGGACAGGGCTAACTATGGCTACACCTTC.

This clone occurred a few times. The CDR3 is CASSTSGSSYEQYF. The CDR3 DNA follows: TGTGCCAGCAGTACTAGCGGGAGCTCCTACGAGCAGTACTTC. The chain combines TRBV7-9 with TRBJ2-7; 11 bases map to TRBD2. The J segment lost 0 bases and the V segment lost 6 bases, leaving 1 base of the junction unmatched. Germline V gene data show CDR1 as SEHNR and CDR2 as FQNEAQ (reference sequence). This CDR3 region has 14 residues.

The chain links TRBV2 to TRBJ1-1, with 7 bases identical to TRBD1. V lost 6 bases and J lost 0; bases outside the gene matches: 1. Germline values: CDR1 SNHLY, CDR2 FYNNEI. The CDR3 has 13 residues. CDR3 region: CASSDRVNTEAFF. The CDR3 DNA reads as TGTGCCAGCAGCGACAGGGTGAACACTGAAGCTTTCTTT.

This sequence joins TRBV9 and TRBJ2-1, with D possibly being TRBD1 (6 bases). Trimming pared 0 bases from V and 3 bases from J, leaving 10 bases between. The CDR3 covers 15 residues. Germline values: CDR1 SGDLS, CDR2 YYNGEE. CDR3 in DNA: TGTGCCAGCAGCGTAGATGGACAGAGCTACAATGAGCAGTTCTTC. Amino acids: CASSVDGQSYNEQFF.

The DNA of the CDR3 is TGCGCCAGCAGCTTGGAAGGGGGAGATACGCAGTATTTT. It codes for CASSLEGGDTQYF. The J gene is TRBJ2-3, the V gene TRBV5-1, with D perhaps matching TRBD1 (6 bases). Between the trimmed V and J ends, which lost 0 bases and 5 bases, there was a span of 7 bases. The CDR3 is made up of 13 amino acids. Germline V CDR1 and CDR2: SGHRS, YFSETQ.

This chain joins TRBV4-1 and TRBJ1-1, with D perhaps matching TRBD1 (5 bases). The CDR3 totals 15 residues. Germline CDR1 and CDR2: MGHRA and YSYEKL. V was clipped by 0 bases and J by 3 bases, with 11 bases between them. CDR3 in amino acids: CASSQEGPGDTEAFF. The CDR3 nucleotides read TGCGCCAGCAGCCAAGAAGGGCCGGGGGACACTGAAGCTTTCTTT.

This clone occurred a few times. The chain joins TRBV29-1 to TRBJ2-3; no clear D gene. The CDR3 is 14 amino acids. Germline CDR1 is SQVTM and CDR2 is ANQGSEA. Deletions cut 7 bases from V and 1 base from J, with 15 bases between. The CDR3 here is CSGRPGYGTDTQYF. CDR3 sequence (DNA): TGCAGCGGACGCCCCGGGTACGGCACAGATACGCAGTATTTT.

The chain combines TRBV4-2 with TRBJ1-1; unclear D gene. From germline, CDR1 is LGHNA and CDR2 YNFKEQ. V dropped 3 bases and J dropped 6 bases, with 11 bases sitting between them. The CDR3 covers 13 residues. The CDR3 DNA is TGTGCCAGCAGCCAGGCAGGCTACGCTGAAGCTTTCTTT. This gives the protein CASSQAGYAEAFF.

This chain connects TRBV4-2 to TRBJ2-7; 12 bases agree with TRBD1. J gave up 5 bases and V 1 base, and 6 bases lay outside the gene matches. The CDR3 has 16 amino acids. The germline gives CDR1 LGHNA, CDR2 YNFKEQ. CDR3 coding DNA: TGTGCCAGCAGCCAAGCCACGGGGACAGGGGGCGACGAGCAGTACTTC. This gives the protein CASSQATGTGGDEQYF.

This clone was seen more than once but under ten times. The genes are TRBV7-3 and TRBJ2-7, with 8 bases that match TRBD2. The CDR3 covers 14 residues. The ends lost 3 bases at V and 3 bases at J; junction bases unmatched: 4. The germline CDR1 and CDR2 sequences are SGHTA and FQGTGA. CDR3 bases: TGTGCCAGCAGCTTGAGCGGGGGCGTCTACGAGCAGTACTTC. As protein: CASSLSGGVYEQYF.

V gene TRBV4-3 combines with J gene TRBJ2-1, with a possible D match to TRBD2 (6 bases). This CDR3 has 19 amino acids. Germline-derived CDR1 and CDR2 are LGHNA and YSLEER. The V end was cut by 0 bases, the J end by 1 base, with 19 bases between. This chain's CDR3 is CASSQERGGAGLSYNEQFF. In nucleotides, the CDR3 is TGCGCCAGCAGCCAAGAGAGGGGTGGTGCGGGGCTATCCTACAATGAGCAGTTCTTC.

V usage is TRBV7-9 and J usage is TRBJ2-3; TRBD1 matches 12 bases. From germline, CDR1 is SEHNR and CDR2 FQNEAQ (reference sequence). After removal of 5 bases from V and 6 bases from J, the junction contained 3 bases not matched to a gene. The CDR3 has 14 amino acids. CDR3 sequence reads: CASSGTGGEDTQYF. The DNA of the CDR3 is TGTGCCAGCAGCGGGACAGGGGGCGAGGATACGCAGTATTTT.

This chain links TRBV30 with TRBJ1-2, with a possible D match to TRBD1 (5 bases). V was pared by 4 bases and J by 2 bases, with 20 bases between. The CDR3 is 16 residues long. Germline-derived CDR1 and CDR2 are GTSNPN and SVGIG (reference sequence). CDR3 sequence reads: CAWTDGGTRKNYGYTF. Here the CDR3 DNA reads TGTGCCTGGACCGACGGCGGGACTAGGAAGAACTATGGCTACACCTTC.

The sample holds a few counts of this clone. The chain combines TRBV2 with TRBJ2-1, with D perhaps TRBD1 (6 bases). Trimming pared 6 bases from V and 7 bases from J, leaving 13 bases between. Germline CDR1 is SNHLY and CDR2 is FYNNEI. CDR3 length: 13 residues. DNA for the CDR3: TGTGCCAGCAGCGTTCGGACAGTTAATGAGCAGTTCTTC. The encoded protein is CASSVRTVNEQFF.

This clone was seen a handful of times. The V and J genes are TRBV7-9 and TRBJ1-5; maybe TRBD1 (6 bases). V was cut by 5 bases and J by 3 bases, with 11 bases left in between. The CDR3 runs to 14 residues. The V gene's germline CDR1 is SEHNR and CDR2 FQNEAQ (reference sequence). The CDR3 reads CASSQDSFNQPQHF. The DNA for the CDR3 is TGTGCCAGCAGCCAGGACAGCTTCAATCAGCCCCAGCATTTT. The full variable domain, with the rest looked up from reference TRBV7-9 and TRBJ1-5, is DTGVSQNPRHKITKRGQNVTFRCDPISEHNRLYWYRQTLGQGPEFLTYFQNEAQLEKSRLLSDRFSAERPKGSFSTLEIQRTEQGDSAMYLCASSQDSFNQPQHFGDGTRLSIL.

This clone was observed a few times. The V gene is TRBV9, the J gene TRBJ1-1, with D unresolved. V was pared by 0 bases and J by 0 bases, with 12 bases between. CDR1 and CDR2 (germline): SGDLS, YYNGEE. The CDR3 has 16 amino acids. The CDR3 loop reads CASSVGGVRLNTEAFF. DNA for the CDR3: TGTGCCAGCAGCGTAGGAGGCGTGAGATTGAACACTGAAGCTTTCTTT.

This clone was counted between two and nine times. The V and J genes are TRBV4-2 and TRBJ2-1; 7 bases agree with TRBD2. This CDR3 comprises 15 residues. The V segment lost 5 bases and the J segment 5 bases; nucleotides outside the gene matches: 9. Germline V CDR1 and CDR2: LGHNA, YNFKEQ. The CDR3: CASSSSGTGNNEQFF. CDR3 coding DNA: TGTGCCAGCAGCTCAAGCGGGACGGGGAACAATGAGCAGTTCTTC.

This chain joins TRBV4-1 and TRBJ1-1, with a weak D call TRBD1 (6 bases). The CDR3 has 13 residues. Per germline, CDR1 MGHRA and CDR2 YSYEKL. V lost 6 bases and J 3 bases, leaving 11 bases between the germline ends. CDR3: CASRPRTDTEAFF. The CDR3 region has the DNA TGCGCCAGCAGACCCAGGACAGACACTGAAGCTTTCTTT.

This clone has just a few counts. This rearrangement joins TRBV7-9 to TRBJ2-1; 7 bases agree with TRBD2. Trimming cost V 4 bases and J 7 bases; bases outside gene matches: 7. The CDR3 sequence is 14 residues long. Germline values: CDR1 SEHNR, CDR2 FQNEAQ (reference sequence). CDR3 in amino acids: CASSSLADVNEQFF. The CDR3 bases are TGTGCCAGCAGCTCTCTAGCGGACGTTAATGAGCAGTTCTTC.

The chain joins TRBV19 to TRBJ1-1, with 8 bases matching TRBD1. The germline gives CDR1 LNHDA, CDR2 SQIVND (reference sequence). The CDR3 is 15 residues long. V lost 5 bases, J lost 2 bases, and 7 bases stayed unmatched. The CDR3 DNA sequence: TGTGCCAGTAGTCCCCAAGGACAGGGTAACACTGAAGCTTTCTTT. This translates into CASSPQGQGNTEAFF.

This sequence joins TRBV5-4 and TRBJ2-1; tentative D call: TRBD2 (6 bases). The germline gives CDR1 SGHNT, CDR2 YYREEE (reference sequence). This CDR3 contains 13 residues. The V end lost 2 bases, the J end lost 9 bases, and 12 bases lay between the germline ends. The CDR3 is CASSFGGYPEQFF. Here the CDR3 DNA reads TGTGCCAGCAGCTTCGGGGGTTACCCTGAGCAGTTCTTC.

This clone was seen a few times. The sample has other DNA sequences that encode this CDR3 too. The rearrangement joins TRBV20-1 to TRBJ2-5; D is possibly TRBD2 (5 bases). CDR1 is DFQATT, CDR2 SNEGSKA, per germline (reference sequence). The CDR3 runs 11 residues. The V gene lost 6 bases and the J gene lost 2 bases, with 7 bases spanning the gap. CDR3 DNA sequence: TGCAGTGCCCGGGGACAAGAGACCCAGTACTTC. It specifies CSARGQETQYF.